One sample yielded the 16 T cell receptor beta chains listed below, sequenced in a study of CD8+ T cells in alopecia areata. Treatment indicated: oral pan-JAK inhibitor, 5-10 mg twice daily. Sequencing used cDNA as its template, made by extracting RNA and reverse transcribing it. The method was immunoSEQ multiplex PCR; TCRdb's version includes in-frame clones alone and lacks a portion of them. The data show about 120,000 clones, 53% seen once. Specimen: CD4+ T cells sorted from blood, collected at week 4, from a patient treated with tofacitinib. Every receptor here comes from a human donor with alopecia areata.

This chain uses TRBV28 with TRBJ2-5; D tentatively reads TRBD1 or TRBD2 (5 bases each). This CDR3 is 16 amino acids long. CDR1 and CDR2 (germline): MDHEN, SYDVKM. V was clipped by 1 base and J by 0 bases, with 12 bases between them. Here the CDR3 DNA reads TGTGCCAGCAGTTTATCGGGGACGGCGTACCAAGAGACCCAGTACTTC. It yields the protein CASSLSGTAYQETQYF.

This clone was observed a few times. This sequence joins TRBV4-1 and TRBJ2-4, with D unresolved. The V end was cut by 3 bases, the J end by 6 bases, with 9 bases between. This CDR3 has 13 amino acids. Germline V lookup: CDR1 MGHRA, CDR2 YSYEKL. The CDR3 here is CASSQAGGNIQYF. For the CDR3, the DNA is TGCGCCAGCAGCCAGGCAGGCGGAAACATTCAGTACTTC.

The J gene is TRBJ1-1, the V gene TRBV9; the D is unclear. Per germline, CDR1 SGDLS and CDR2 YYNGEE. V dropped 0 bases and J dropped 1 base, with 4 bases sitting between them. The CDR3 totals 13 residues. CDR3 sequence: CASSVAGNTEAFF. The CDR3 DNA is TGTGCCAGCAGCGTAGCGGGGAACACTGAAGCTTTCTTT.

The table lists this clone with a few counts. This chain joins TRBV5-5 and TRBJ2-2; D is ambiguous. The CDR3 loop spans 13 amino acids. CDR1 and CDR2 (germline): SGHKS, YYEKEE (reference sequence). Trimming took off 0 bases at V and 5 bases at J, with 5 bases between the two ends. Here the CDR3 DNA reads TGTGCCAGCAGCTTGGAGTGGACCGGGGAGCTGTTTTTT. Its translation: CASSLEWTGELFF. The full variable domain, its missing parts supplied by reference TRBV5-5 and TRBJ2-2, is DAGVTQSPTHLIKTRGQQVTLRCSPISGHKSVSWYQQVLGQGPQFIFQYYEKEERGRGNFPDRFSARQFPNYSSELNVNALLLGDSALYLCASSLEWTGELFFGEGSRLTVL.

This clone was detected only a few times. This chain connects TRBV29-1 to TRBJ2-3; TRBD2 aligns across 7 bases. After removal of 6 bases from V and 5 bases from J, the junction contained 5 bases not matched to a gene. Per germline, CDR1 SQVTM and CDR2 ANQGSEA. This CDR3 contains 12 residues. CDR3 nucleotide sequence: TGCAGCGTGGAGCGGGGAAGAGATACGCAGTATTTT. Translating gives CSVERGRDTQYF.

The chain is built from TRBV5-1 and TRBJ2-1; a weak D match, TRBD1 (6 bases). CDR3 length: 15 amino acids. Trimming removed 4 bases from V and 1 base from J, with 12 bases in between. Germline CDR1 is SGHRS and CDR2 is YFSETQ. DNA for the CDR3: TGCGCCAGCAGCGTAAGACAGGAATCCTACAATGAGCAGTTCTTC. Translated: CASSVRQESYNEQFF.

This chain links TRBV15 with TRBJ2-1, with 13 bases lining up with TRBD2. Germline assignment: CDR1 LNHNV and CDR2 YYDKDF (reference sequence). The CDR3 is 17 residues long. With 2 bases clipped from V and 7 bases from J, the junction kept 8 bases outside the gene matches. The CDR3 coding sequence is TGTGCCACCAGCAGACGTCTCGGGACTAGCGGGATTAATGAGCAGTTCTTC. Translated, it gives CATSRRLGTSGINEQFF.

This chain links TRBV30 with TRBJ1-3; possible D gene TRBD1, 5 bases. CDR1 is GTSNPN and CDR2 is SVGIG in the germline V gene (reference sequence). Deletions cut 0 bases from V and 0 bases from J, with 9 bases between. This CDR3 contains 15 residues. The CDR3 reads CAWSVGTHSGNTIYF. The CDR3 nucleotides read TGTGCCTGGAGTGTAGGGACCCACTCTGGAAACACCATATATTTT.

This chain joins TRBV6-6 and TRBJ1-1; 10 bases fit TRBD1. Looked up from germline, CDR1 is MNHNY and CDR2 is SVGAGI (reference sequence). The ends lost 2 bases at V and 7 bases at J; junction bases unmatched: 4. This CDR3 is built from 14 residues. Here the CDR3 reads CASSYGDRGHEAFF. CDR3 DNA sequence: TGTGCCAGCAGTTACGGAGACAGGGGGCATGAAGCTTTCTTT.

This clone was seen more than once but under ten times. The chain combines TRBV30 with TRBJ1-1; TRBD1 might be the D (5 bases). Germline V gives CDR1 GTSNPN, CDR2 SVGIG (reference sequence). Trimming took off 7 bases at V and 0 bases at J, with 12 bases between the two ends. The CDR3 covers 13 residues. The CDR3, as DNA: TGTGCCTCTAACAGGAGAGTGAACACTGAAGCTTTCTTT. Its protein is CASNRRVNTEAFF.

Remarks on this clone: A read error is possible here, since a much larger clone lies one base away. The chain joins TRBV5-4 to TRBJ2-5; D assignment may be TRBD1 or TRBD2 (6 bases each). Germline V lookup: CDR1 SGHNT, CDR2 YYREEE (reference sequence). The CDR3 is 15 amino acids. V dropped 4 bases and J dropped 4 bases, with 17 bases sitting between them. Here the CDR3 reads CASSVLEGGGETQYF. DNA of the CDR3: TGTGCCAGCAGCGTCCTCGAGGGGGGAGGAGAGACCCAGTACTTC.

The rearrangement links TRBV29-1 to TRBJ1-1, with D uncertain. CDR1 and CDR2 (germline): SQVTM, ANQGSEA. The CDR3 covers 14 residues. The V and J ends lost 5 bases and 3 bases respectively, with 16 bases between them. This chain's CDR3 is CSVQPPLGDTEAFF. For the CDR3, the DNA is TGCAGCGTTCAGCCGCCCCTGGGCGACACTGAAGCTTTCTTT.

This chain connects TRBV4-2 to TRBJ1-6, with D tentatively TRBD1 (5 bases). The V and J ends lost 0 bases and 6 bases respectively, with 24 bases between them. The CDR3 has 20 residues. CDR1 LGHNA and CDR2 YNFKEQ come from the germline V gene. The CDR3 region has the DNA TGTGCCAGCAGCCAAGATAGGGCAGGGATGGAGTGGAGGGTTAATTCACCCCTCCACTTT. This codes for CASSQDRAGMEWRVNSPLHF.

This clone was counted at least ten times. V is TRBV5-1 and J is TRBJ2-1, with D unclear. CDR1 and CDR2 (germline): SGHRS, YFSETQ. This CDR3 spans 16 amino acids. Trimming left V 0 bases short and J 4 bases short, with 14 bases between. CDR3 DNA sequence: TGCGCCAGCAGCTTGGGCGTGGCAGGACCTTACAATGAGCAGTTCTTC. It specifies CASSLGVAGPYNEQFF.

This clone was seen a few times. The CDR3 loop reads CAWSVTPDAEAFF. As DNA, the CDR3 is TGTGCCTGGAGTGTAACGCCCGATGCTGAAGCTTTCTTT. The chain couples TRBV30 to TRBJ1-1; no clear D gene. V was shortened by 0 bases and J by 6 bases, with 11 bases between the two germline ends. The CDR3 is made up of 13 amino acids. CDR1 and CDR2 from the germline V gene are GTSNPN and SVGIG (reference sequence).

The chain couples TRBV30 to TRBJ1-1, with unresolved D. This CDR3 has 16 amino acids. Germline V gene data show CDR1 as GTSNPN and CDR2 as SVGIG (reference sequence). V was trimmed by 0 bases and J by 3 bases, leaving 17 bases between them. Here the CDR3 DNA reads TGTGCCTGGAGTGTAGGAGAGTACCCCGGGGACACTGAAGCTTTCTTT. Its translation: CAWSVGEYPGDTEAFF. Using reference TRBV30 and TRBJ1-1 for the parts outside the CDR3, the full variable domain is SQTIHQWPATLVQPVGSPLSLECTVEGTSNPNLYWYRQAAGRGLQLLFYSVGIGQISSEVPQNLSASRPQDRQFILSSKKLLLSDSGFYLCAWSVGEYPGDTEAFFGQGTRLTVV.